Shown below are 17 T cell receptor beta chains from a single sample sequenced in a study of chemoradiotherapy in HPV16-positive cancers. Measured with immunoSEQ multiplex PCR; TCRdb has only the in-frame clones, and not every one. This sample has nearly 9,000 clones, with 85% found just once. The sequenced sample was tumor tissue, obtained from a patient who underwent chemoradiotherapy. The receptors here all came from a human donor with HPV-associated anogenital cancer.

The V gene is TRBV30, the J gene TRBJ2-7; a possible D gene is TRBD1 (6 bases). This CDR3 is built from 12 residues. Germline CDR1 and CDR2: GTSNPN and SVGIG (reference sequence). Trimming cost V 4 bases and J 2 bases, with 9 bases left between them. CDR3 bases: TGTGCCTGGACAAGGGACACCTACGAGCAGTACTTC. Protein: CAWTRDTYEQYF. The entire variable domain, with the rest obtained from reference TRBV30 and TRBJ2-7, is as follows: SQTIHQWPATLVQPVGSPLSLECTVEGTSNPNLYWYRQAAGRGLQLLFYSVGIGQISSEVPQNLSASRPQDRQFILSSKKLLLSDSGFYLCAWTRDTYEQYFGPGTRLTVT.

J is TRBJ2-5 and V is TRBV6-1, with no clear D. Judging by the DNA end, TRBJ2-7 fits better; the J call may be wrong. The CDR3 has 11 amino acids. CDR1 and CDR2 from the germline V gene are MNHNS and SASEGT. The CDR3 sequence: CASANSYEQYF. The CDR3 DNA reads TGTGCCAGCGCAAACTCCTACGAGCAGTACTTC.

V is TRBV5-6 and J is TRBJ2-7; 10 nucleotides align to TRBD2. CDR1 and CDR2 from the germline V gene are SGHDT and YYEEEE. The CDR3 runs 18 residues. The junction had 9 bases not matched to a gene; V was cut back by 0 bases and J by 0 bases. CDR3 nucleotide sequence: TGTGCCAGCAGCTTGGGGTTAGCGGGAGGCCCAGTCTCCTACGAGCAGTACTTC. Translating it yields CASSLGLAGGPVSYEQYF.

The rearrangement links TRBV21-1 to TRBJ2-3; the D call in the table, TRBD2, was not verified against the DNA. TRBV21-1 is shown as a pseudogene. The CDR3 runs 16 residues. The CDR3 DNA reads as TGTGCCAGCAGCAAAGACAGTCTAGCGGACACAGATACGCAGTATTTT. This encodes CASSKDSLADTDTQYF.

The chain uses TRBV11-2 and TRBJ1-6, with D uncertain. The V gene lost 3 bases and the J gene lost 10 bases, with 13 bases spanning the gap. This CDR3 is 14 amino acids long. CDR1 and CDR2 (germline): SGHAT, FQNNGV. The CDR3 loop is CASSLSRGSSPLHF. CDR3 in DNA: TGTGCCAGCAGCTTGAGCCGAGGGAGCTCACCCCTCCACTTT.

This clone showed up just once. The J gene is TRBJ2-2, the V gene TRBV19; D gene ambiguous. The CDR3 runs to 14 residues. Trimming removed 6 bases from V and 4 bases from J, with 12 bases in between. Per germline, CDR1 LNHDA and CDR2 SQIVND (reference sequence). The CDR3 spells CASRSSQATGELFF. The CDR3 DNA follows: TGTGCCAGTAGGAGTAGTCAGGCCACCGGGGAGCTGTTTTTT.

This chain connects TRBV21-1 to TRBJ1-6. TRBV21-1 corresponds to a pseudogene. This CDR3 is 19 amino acids long. The CDR3 reads CASSARPGGAGSYNSPLHF. CDR3 sequence (DNA): TGTGCCAGCAGCGCCCGCCCCGGGGGGGCAGGATCCTATAATTCACCCCTCCACTTT.

The J gene is TRBJ1-5, the V gene TRBV27; D is ambiguous. Germline V CDR1 and CDR2: MNHEY, SMNVEV (reference sequence). There are 14 residues in the CDR3. V was cut by 0 bases and J by 0 bases, with 3 bases left in between. CDR3: CASSLSGSNQPQHF. In DNA, the CDR3 is TGTGCCAGCAGTTTATCTGGTAGCAATCAGCCCCAGCATTTT.

The rearrangement links TRBV28 to TRBJ1-1; D remains ambiguous. Between the trimmed V and J ends, which lost 8 bases and 1 base, there was a span of 14 bases. The CDR3 contains 14 residues. The germline V gene has CDR1 MDHEN and CDR2 SYDVKM. The CDR3 sequence: CASPPLGGNTEAFF. For the CDR3, the DNA is TGTGCCAGCCCTCCTCTTGGCGGGAACACTGAAGCTTTCTTT.

This chain uses TRBV18 with TRBJ1-2; D ambiguous. From germline, CDR1 is KGHSH and CDR2 LQKENI. V was shortened by 2 bases and J by 4 bases, with 5 bases between the two germline ends. The CDR3 is made up of 12 amino acids. As DNA, the CDR3 is TGTGCCAGCTCACCAGACACCTATGGCTACACCTTC. It encodes CASSPDTYGYTF. Looking up the rest from reference TRBV18 and TRBJ1-2 gives the full variable domain: NAGVMQNPRHLVRRRGQEARLRCSPMKGHSHVYWYRQLPEEGLKFMVYLQKENIIDESGMPKERFSAEFPKEGPSILRIQQVVRGDSAAYFCASSPDTYGYTFGSGTRLTVV.

CDR3 bases: TGTGCCAGCAGCTTTTCGTGGACAGGGAAGGCCGGGGAGCTGTTTTTT. Protein product: CASSFSWTGKAGELFF. The V call is TRBV11-2, the J call TRBJ2-2; 8 positions match TRBD1. There are 16 residues in the CDR3. Germline V lookup: CDR1 SGHAT, CDR2 FQNNGV. After removal of 3 bases from V and 6 bases from J, the junction contained 9 bases not matched to a gene. Looking up the rest from reference TRBV11-2 and TRBJ2-2 gives the full variable domain: EAGVAQSPRYKIIEKRQSVAFWCNPISGHATLYWYQQILGQGPKLLIQFQNNGVVDDSQLPKDRFSAERLKGVDSTLKIQPAKLEDSAVYLCASSFSWTGKAGELFFGEGSRLTVL.

This clone was detected a few times. The chain links TRBV6-5 to TRBJ1-2, with 10 bases identical to TRBD1. The CDR3 consists of 16 residues. V was clipped by 0 bases and J by 7 bases; unmatched bases: 8. CDR1 is MNHEY and CDR2 is SVGAGI in the germline V gene. CDR3 in DNA: TGTGCCAGCAGTTACTCGCGGGGACAGGGGTCGCGTGGCTACACCTTC. Amino acid sequence: CASSYSRGQGSRGYTF.

J is TRBJ2-7 and V is TRBV19; 8 bases fit TRBD1. The CDR3 spans 13 residues. CDR1 is LNHDA and CDR2 is SQIVND in the germline V gene (reference sequence). Trimming took 4 bases from V and 5 from J; bases not matched to a gene: 4. CDR3: CASSTQGAHEQYF. Here the CDR3 DNA reads TGTGCCAGTAGTACTCAGGGGGCCCACGAGCAGTACTTC.

This chain joins TRBV4-1 and TRBJ1-5; tentative D call: TRBD1 (6 bases). This CDR3 spans 15 amino acids. Germline V gene lookup returns CDR1 MGHRA and CDR2 YSYEKL. The germline V and J ends were trimmed by 0 bases and 7 bases, with 13 bases remaining between them. DNA of the CDR3: TGCGCCAGCAGCCAAGATGGGGGGGGCTGGCAGCCCCAGCATTTT. Translation gives CASSQDGGGWQPQHF.

The V and J genes are TRBV7-8 and TRBJ1-4; no clear D gene. This CDR3 contains 16 residues. CDR1 is SGHVS, CDR2 FQNEAQ, per germline. V lost 1 base and J lost 4, with 13 bases in between. The CDR3 DNA reads TGTGCCAGCAGCTTAGGCGCGCAGCGCTTTAATGAAAAACTGTTTTTT. It codes for CASSLGAQRFNEKLFF. The entire variable domain, with the rest obtained from reference TRBV7-8 and TRBJ1-4, is as follows: GAGVSQSPRYKVAKRGQDVALRCDPISGHVSLFWYQQALGQGPEFLTYFQNEAQLDKSGLPSDRFFAERPEGSVSTLKIQRTQQEDSAVYLCASSLGAQRFNEKLFFGSGTQLSVL.

The chain has TRBV28 and TRBJ1-5, with a tentative D call TRBD1 (5 bases). Trimming left V 3 bases short and J 4 bases short, with 13 bases between. Germline CDR1 and CDR2: MDHEN and SYDVKM. This CDR3 has 15 residues. CDR3: CASSFGQGINQPQHF. The CDR3 DNA sequence: TGTGCCAGCAGTTTTGGCCAGGGAATAAATCAGCCCCAGCATTTT. Full variable domain (remainder filled in from reference TRBV28 and TRBJ1-5): DVKVTQSSRYLVKRTGEKVFLECVQDMDHENMFWYRQDPGLGLRLIYFSYDVKMKEKGDIPEGYSVSREKKERFSLILESASTNQTSMYLCASSFGQGINQPQHFGDGTRLSIL.

Only one count was recorded for this clone. Different DNA sequences within this sample yield the same CDR3. CDR3 coding DNA: TGTGCCAGCAGCATCACTGGGGTAGCCTACGAGCAGTACTTC. Translating gives CASSITGVAYEQYF. The chain links TRBV7-9 to TRBJ2-7, with unresolved D. With 5 bases removed from V and 2 bases from J, the gap between germline ends came to 13 bases. Per the germline V gene, CDR1 is SEHNR and CDR2 is FQNEAQ (reference sequence). The CDR3 totals 14 residues.